This TCR beta chain was captured by sequencing in a study of radiation and T cells in renal cell carcinoma. Study results and limitations: In blood, top tumor clones expanded by 2 weeks, shrinking by 4.

Sequencing was performed with immunoSEQ multiplex PCR; in TCRdb, only in-frame clones are kept and a portion is missing. The sample contains 130,000 to 150,000 clones, 70% to 90% of which appear only once. In the case of this clone: Antigen specificity is unknown.

CDR3 length: 17 residues. The V end was cut by 1 base, the J end by 4 bases, with 16 bases between. The germline CDR1 and CDR2 sequences are SGHTA and FQGTGA. Time point described: baseline pretreatment blood. Treatment here: 15 Gy SBRT to primary tumor, nephrectomy 4 weeks later. Serial blood draws occurred at baseline and 2 and 4 weeks post-SBRT. This specimen consisted of blood, obtained from a patient whose treatment included radiotherapy and nephrectomy. This rearrangement joins TRBV7-3 to TRBJ2-2; tentative D call: TRBD2 (7 bases). This clonotype was obtained from a woman between 50 and 59 years old with renal cell carcinoma. CDR3 sequence: CASSLSGGLSGTGELFF. Written as DNA, the CDR3 is TGTGCCAGCAGCTTAAGCGGGGGCCTCTCGGGCACCGGGGAGCTGTTTTTT.